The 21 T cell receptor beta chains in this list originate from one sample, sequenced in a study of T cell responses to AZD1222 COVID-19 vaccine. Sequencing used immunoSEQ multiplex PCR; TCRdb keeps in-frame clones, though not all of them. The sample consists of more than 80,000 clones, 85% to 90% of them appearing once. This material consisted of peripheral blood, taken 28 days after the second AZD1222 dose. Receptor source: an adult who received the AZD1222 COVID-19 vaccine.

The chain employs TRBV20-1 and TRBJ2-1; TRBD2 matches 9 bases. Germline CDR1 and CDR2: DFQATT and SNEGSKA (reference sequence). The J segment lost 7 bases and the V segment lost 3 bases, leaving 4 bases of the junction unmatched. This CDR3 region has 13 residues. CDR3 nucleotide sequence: TGCAGTGCTAGTAGTCTAGCGGGAAATGAGCAGTTCTTC. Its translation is CSASSLAGNEQFF.

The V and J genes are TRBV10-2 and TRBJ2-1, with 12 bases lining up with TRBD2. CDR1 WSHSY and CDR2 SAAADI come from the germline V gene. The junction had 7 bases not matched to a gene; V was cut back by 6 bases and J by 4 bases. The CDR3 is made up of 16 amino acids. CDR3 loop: CASRAFGTSGYNEQFF. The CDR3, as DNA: TGCGCCAGCAGGGCTTTCGGGACTAGCGGGTACAATGAGCAGTTCTTC.

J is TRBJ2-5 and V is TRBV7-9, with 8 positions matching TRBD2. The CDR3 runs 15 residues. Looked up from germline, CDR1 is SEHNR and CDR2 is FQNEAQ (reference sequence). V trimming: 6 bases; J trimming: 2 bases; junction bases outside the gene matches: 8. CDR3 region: CASRHTSGGQETQYF. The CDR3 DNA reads TGTGCCAGCAGGCACACTAGCGGAGGACAAGAGACCCAGTACTTC.

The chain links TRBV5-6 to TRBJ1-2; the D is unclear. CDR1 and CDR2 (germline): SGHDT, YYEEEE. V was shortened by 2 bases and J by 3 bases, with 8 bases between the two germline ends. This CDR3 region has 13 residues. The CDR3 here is CASSFGVDYGYTF. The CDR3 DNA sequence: TGTGCCAGCAGCTTCGGGGTCGACTATGGCTACACCTTC.

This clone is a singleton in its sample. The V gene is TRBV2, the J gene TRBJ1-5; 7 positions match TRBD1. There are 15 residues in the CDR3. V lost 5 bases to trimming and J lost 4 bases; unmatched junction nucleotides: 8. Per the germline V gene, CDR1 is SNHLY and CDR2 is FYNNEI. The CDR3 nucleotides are TGTGCCAGCAGTCCCTTGGGACAGAAAAATCAGCCCCAGCATTTT. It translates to CASSPLGQKNQPQHF.

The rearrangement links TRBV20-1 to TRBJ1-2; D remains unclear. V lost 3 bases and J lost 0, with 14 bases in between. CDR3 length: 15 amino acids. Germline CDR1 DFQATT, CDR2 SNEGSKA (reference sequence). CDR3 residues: CSASVWAPPNYGYTF. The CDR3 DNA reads TGCAGTGCTAGTGTCTGGGCCCCTCCTAACTATGGCTACACCTTC.

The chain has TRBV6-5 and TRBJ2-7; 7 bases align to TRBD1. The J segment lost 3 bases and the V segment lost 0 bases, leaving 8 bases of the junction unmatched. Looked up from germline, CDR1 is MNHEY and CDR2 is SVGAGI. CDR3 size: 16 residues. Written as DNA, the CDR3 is TGTGCCAGCAGTTACTCGGACAGGCCGCCGGTCTACGAGCAGTACTTC. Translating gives CASSYSDRPPVYEQYF.

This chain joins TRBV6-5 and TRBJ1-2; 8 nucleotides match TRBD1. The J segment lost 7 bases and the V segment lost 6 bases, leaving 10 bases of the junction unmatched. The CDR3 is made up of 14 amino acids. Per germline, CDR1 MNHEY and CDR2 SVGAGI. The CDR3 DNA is TGTGCCAGCAGAGTCAGGGGGCGCAGGGTTGGCTACACCTTC. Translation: CASRVRGRRVGYTF.

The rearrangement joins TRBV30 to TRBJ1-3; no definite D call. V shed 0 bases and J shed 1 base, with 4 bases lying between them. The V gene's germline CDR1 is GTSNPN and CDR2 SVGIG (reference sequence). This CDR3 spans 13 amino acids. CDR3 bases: TGTGCCTGGAGTGTCGGTTCTGGAAACACCATATATTTT. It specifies CAWSVGSGNTIYF.

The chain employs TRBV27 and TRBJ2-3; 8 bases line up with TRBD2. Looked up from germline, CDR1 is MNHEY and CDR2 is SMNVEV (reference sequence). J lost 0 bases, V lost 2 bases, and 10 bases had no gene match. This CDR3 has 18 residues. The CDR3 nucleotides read TGTGCCAGCAGTTTAATATTCGGGGGGGACCCTAGCACAGATACGCAGTATTTT. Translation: CASSLIFGGDPSTDTQYF.

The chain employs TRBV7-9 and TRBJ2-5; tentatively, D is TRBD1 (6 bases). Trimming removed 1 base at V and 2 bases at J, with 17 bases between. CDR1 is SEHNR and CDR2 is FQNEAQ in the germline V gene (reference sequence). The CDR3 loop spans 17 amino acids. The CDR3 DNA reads TGTGCCAGCAGCTTAGAAACAGGGTACCCCTTTCAAGAGACCCAGTACTTC. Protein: CASSLETGYPFQETQYF. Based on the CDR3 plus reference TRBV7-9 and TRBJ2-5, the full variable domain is DTGVSQNPRHKITKRGQNVTFRCDPISEHNRLYWYRQTLGQGPEFLTYFQNEAQLEKSRLLSDRFSAERPKGSFSTLEIQRTEQGDSAMYLCASSLETGYPFQETQYFGPGTRLLVL.

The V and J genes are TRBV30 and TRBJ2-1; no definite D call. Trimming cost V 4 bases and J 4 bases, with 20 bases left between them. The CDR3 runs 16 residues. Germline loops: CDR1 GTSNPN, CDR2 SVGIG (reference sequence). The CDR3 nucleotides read TGTGCCTGGAAACCCCAGCGACGATTAAGTTACAATGAGCAGTTCTTC. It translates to CAWKPQRRLSYNEQFF. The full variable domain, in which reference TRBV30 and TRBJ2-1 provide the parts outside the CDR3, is SQTIHQWPATLVQPVGSPLSLECTVEGTSNPNLYWYRQAAGRGLQLLFYSVGIGQISSEVPQNLSASRPQDRQFILSSKKLLLSDSGFYLCAWKPQRRLSYNEQFFGPGTRLTVL.

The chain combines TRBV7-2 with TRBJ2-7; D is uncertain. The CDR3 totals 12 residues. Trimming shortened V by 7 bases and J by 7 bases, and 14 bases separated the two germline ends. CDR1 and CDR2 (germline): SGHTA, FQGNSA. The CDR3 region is CASTFQSGEQYF. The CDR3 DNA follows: TGTGCCAGCACCTTCCAAAGTGGAGAGCAGTACTTC. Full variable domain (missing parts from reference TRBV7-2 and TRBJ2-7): GAGVSQSPSNKVTEKGKDVELRCDPISGHTALYWYRQSLGQGLEFLIYFQGNSAPDKSGLPSDRFSAERTGGSVSTLTIQRTQQEDSAVYLCASTFQSGEQYFGPGTRLTVT.

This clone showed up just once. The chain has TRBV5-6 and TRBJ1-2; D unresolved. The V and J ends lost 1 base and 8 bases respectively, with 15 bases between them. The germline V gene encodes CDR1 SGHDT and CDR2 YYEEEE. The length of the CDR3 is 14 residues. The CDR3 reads CASSLRQVKLGYTF. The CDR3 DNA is TGTGCCAGCAGCTTGAGGCAGGTTAAACTGGGCTACACCTTC.

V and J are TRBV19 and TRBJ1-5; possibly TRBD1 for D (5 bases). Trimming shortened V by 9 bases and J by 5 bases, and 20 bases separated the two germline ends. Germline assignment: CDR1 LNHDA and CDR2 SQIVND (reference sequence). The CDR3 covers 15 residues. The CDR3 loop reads CASKRQPQADQPQHF. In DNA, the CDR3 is TGTGCCAGCAAGCGACAGCCACAGGCAGATCAGCCCCAGCATTTT.

The CDR3 sequence is CASSMQFPFYTEAFF. In nucleotides, the CDR3 is TGTGCCAGCAGTATGCAGTTCCCATTCTATACTGAAGCTTTCTTT. This rearrangement joins TRBV7-8 to TRBJ1-1; D is uncertain. Germline V gene sequence: CDR1 SGHVS, CDR2 FQNEAQ. The CDR3 has 15 residues. V was clipped by 6 bases and J by 5 bases, with 19 bases between them.

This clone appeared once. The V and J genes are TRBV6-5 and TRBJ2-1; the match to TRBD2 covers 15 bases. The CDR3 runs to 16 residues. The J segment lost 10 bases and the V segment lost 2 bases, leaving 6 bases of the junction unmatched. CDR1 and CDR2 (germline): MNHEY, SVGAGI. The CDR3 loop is CASSYRGLAGGGEQFF. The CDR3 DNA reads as TGTGCCAGCAGTTACCGGGGACTAGCGGGGGGAGGCGAGCAGTTCTTC.

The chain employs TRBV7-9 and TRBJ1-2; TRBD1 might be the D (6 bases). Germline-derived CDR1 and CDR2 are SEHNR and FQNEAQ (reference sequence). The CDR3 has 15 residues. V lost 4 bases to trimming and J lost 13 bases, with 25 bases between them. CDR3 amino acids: CASSSSTNRAPPVTF. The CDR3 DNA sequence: TGTGCCAGCAGCTCTTCCACCAACAGGGCCCCCCCTGTCACCTTC.

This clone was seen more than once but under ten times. CDR3: CASSLRLRTSSYNEQFF. The CDR3 nucleotides are TGTGCCAGCAGCTTGAGGCTCCGAACCAGCTCCTACAATGAGCAGTTCTTC. This chain joins TRBV5-4 and TRBJ2-1; the D is unclear. With 1 base removed from V and 0 bases from J, the gap between germline ends came to 14 bases. Germline CDR1 SGHNT, CDR2 YYREEE (reference sequence). The CDR3 totals 17 residues.

CDR3 loop: CASSSTGVRDTGELFF. The CDR3 DNA reads as TGTGCCAGCAGCTCCACAGGGGTTAGGGACACCGGGGAGCTGTTTTTT. The chain employs TRBV9 and TRBJ2-2; 7 nucleotides match TRBD1. Looked up from germline, CDR1 is SGDLS and CDR2 is YYNGEE. The V and J ends lost 4 bases and 3 bases, in that order; junction bases with no gene match: 9. The CDR3 length is 16 residues.

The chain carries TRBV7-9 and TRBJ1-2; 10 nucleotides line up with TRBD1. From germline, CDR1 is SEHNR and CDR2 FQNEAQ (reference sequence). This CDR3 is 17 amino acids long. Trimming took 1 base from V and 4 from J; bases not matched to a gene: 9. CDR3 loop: CASSLGLGQGERYGYTF. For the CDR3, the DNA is TGTGCCAGCAGCTTAGGCCTCGGACAGGGGGAGCGCTATGGCTACACCTTC.